One sample yielded the 27 T cell receptor beta chains listed below, sequenced in a study of post-analysis software for immune sequencing data. Broader study findings: Five TRBV segments were more frequent in patients than controls; TRBV5-6, TRBV5-1 and TRBV20-1 belonged to this group.

Unique molecular identifiers featured in each of the TCR beta cDNA libraries. MiXCR, applied by TCRdb to the PCR reads, yields one record per CDR3 protein. Of fewer than 850,000 distinct CDR3 sequences detected, 40% to 55% appear once; the ten largest clones hold 4% to 5%. These receptors' targets are unknown. Material for sequencing was blood. These receptors were obtained from a girl between 10 and 17 years old with multiple sclerosis.

V usage is TRBV7-2 and J usage is TRBJ2-5; 10 bases map to TRBD2. Trimming cost V 5 bases and J 2 bases; bases outside gene matches: 20. CDR1 and CDR2 (germline): SGHTA, FQGNSA. This CDR3 comprises 20 residues. DNA for the CDR3: TGTGCCAGCAGCAGGCCAACTAGTGGAGCGGGAGGGCCGGGGCAAGAGACCCAGTACTTC. Its protein product is CASSRPTSGAGGPGQETQYF.

The gene calls are TRBV7-8 and TRBJ1-3, with 9 bases lining up with TRBD1. Unmatched junction bases numbered 12, after V lost 5 bases and J lost 4 bases. The CDR3 is 17 amino acids. Germline CDR1 reads SGHVS; CDR2 reads FQNEAQ. The CDR3 region has the DNA TGTGCCAGCAGCATAGGGGGACAGGGCGCGGGAGGAAACACCATATATTTT. Translating gives CASSIGGQGAGGNTIYF.

This chain connects TRBV12-3 or TRBV12-4 to TRBJ1-6, with 10 bases that match TRBD1. With 6 bases clipped from V and 6 bases from J, the junction kept 2 bases outside the gene matches. The CDR3 extends over 14 amino acids. CDR3 nucleotide sequence: TGTGCCAGCAGGACAGGGGGCTCTAATTCACCCCTCCACTTT. Translated, it gives CASRTGGSNSPLHF.

The rearrangement joins TRBV25-1 to TRBJ1-2; no clear D. CDR1 MGHDK and CDR2 SYGVNS come from the germline V gene. Trimming stripped 3 bases from V and 5 bases from J, with 10 bases between. This CDR3 spans 13 amino acids. The CDR3 here is CASSEVAWYGYTF. The CDR3 region has the DNA TGTGCCAGCAGTGAGGTTGCATGGTATGGCTACACCTTC.

This clonotype was seen only a few times. The chain uses TRBV27 and TRBJ2-7; the D is unclear. Trimming cost V 2 bases and J 0 bases, with 11 bases left between them. The V gene's germline CDR1 is MNHEY and CDR2 SMNVEV (reference sequence). The CDR3 consists of 15 residues. The CDR3 loop reads CASSLQQTSSYEQYF. DNA of the CDR3: TGTGCCAGCAGTTTACAACAGACAAGCTCCTACGAGCAGTACTTC.

The gene calls are TRBV6-1 and TRBJ2-7; D is unresolved. Between the trimmed V and J ends, which lost 2 bases and 3 bases, there was a span of 14 bases. The CDR3 has 15 amino acids. The V gene's germline CDR1 is MNHNS and CDR2 SASEGT. The CDR3 nucleotides read TGTGCCAGCAGTGAACCTTCAGCGACGAACTACGAGCAGTACTTC. Encoded protein: CASSEPSATNYEQYF.

This chain uses TRBV10-3 with TRBJ2-1; D may be TRBD1 (6 bases). Germline V lookup: CDR1 ENHRY, CDR2 SYGVKD. The V end was cut by 8 bases, the J end by 0 bases, with 11 bases between. The CDR3 spans 14 residues. The CDR3 DNA sequence: TGTGCCATCCAGGACAGTATCTCCTACAATGAGCAGTTCTTC. It translates to CAIQDSISYNEQFF.

The J gene is TRBJ2-1, the V gene TRBV6-5; the D gene is possibly TRBD1 (6 bases). Germline V gene data show CDR1 as MNHEY and CDR2 as SVGAGI. This CDR3 contains 13 residues. Trimming pared 6 bases from V and 5 bases from J, leaving 11 bases between. The CDR3 here is CASRRTDHNEQFF. The CDR3 nucleotides read TGTGCCAGCAGAAGGACAGACCACAATGAGCAGTTCTTC.

This clonotype has a handful of counts. V and J are TRBV12-3 or TRBV12-4 and TRBJ2-5; 10 bases map to TRBD2. The CDR3 is 15 amino acids. Unmatched junction bases numbered 10, after V lost 5 bases and J lost 7 bases. CDR3 region: CASSPRLAGPGTQYF. CDR3 nucleotide sequence: TGTGCCAGCAGTCCTCGACTAGCGGGCCCAGGGACCCAGTACTTC.

This rearrangement joins TRBV7-9 to TRBJ2-1; the match to TRBD1 covers 7 bases. The CDR3 is 13 amino acids. The germline gives CDR1 SEHNR, CDR2 FQNEAQ (reference sequence). The V segment lost 1 base and the J segment 9 bases; nucleotides outside the gene matches: 3. The CDR3 coding sequence is TGTGCCAGCAGCTTAGAAAACAGGGGTGAGCAGTTCTTC. It codes for CASSLENRGEQFF. The variable domain in full, completed from reference TRBV7-9 and TRBJ2-1, reads DTGVSQNPRHKITKRGQNVTFRCDPISEHNRLYWYRQTLGQGPEFLTYFQNEAQLEKSRLLSDRFSAERPKGSFSTLEIQRTEQGDSAMYLCASSLENRGEQFFGPGTRLTVL.

The V and J genes are TRBV11-3 and TRBJ2-1, with a possible D match to TRBD1 (6 bases). Trimming removed 0 bases at V and 12 bases at J, with 12 bases between. The CDR3 is 13 amino acids. Germline-derived CDR1 and CDR2 are SGHNT and YENEEA. This CDR3 reads CASSLDQGSGQFF. The CDR3 DNA reads TGTGCCAGCAGCTTAGATCAGGGGAGCGGGCAGTTCTTC.

The sample holds one count of this clonotype. The chain links TRBV20-1 to TRBJ2-7; the D is unclear. V was shortened by 0 bases and J by 5 bases, with 5 bases between the two germline ends. This CDR3 has 11 residues. Per germline, CDR1 DFQATT and CDR2 SNEGSKA (reference sequence). CDR3 region: CSARESNEQYF. The CDR3 DNA follows: TGCAGTGCTAGAGAGTCGAACGAGCAGTACTTC.

V usage is TRBV14 and J usage is TRBJ2-1; D call uncertain. V lost 3 bases and J 10 bases, leaving 13 bases between the germline ends. This CDR3 comprises 13 residues. Per the germline V gene, CDR1 is SGHDN and CDR2 is FVKESK. The CDR3 loop is CASSQGRLGEQFF. The CDR3 DNA is TGTGCCAGCAGCCAGGGTCGGCTGGGGGAGCAGTTCTTC.

This clonotype was picked up a small number of times. V gene TRBV20-1 combines with J gene TRBJ2-7, with D perhaps TRBD2 (8 bases). This CDR3 comprises 13 residues. With 5 bases removed from V and 3 bases from J, the gap between germline ends came to 14 bases. The germline CDR1 and CDR2 sequences are DFQATT and SNEGSKA (reference sequence). DNA of the CDR3: TGCAGTGCTGCGGGGGGACAGAGCTACGAGCAGTACTTC. This translates into CSAAGGQSYEQYF.

The chain uses TRBV28 and TRBJ2-1; 9 bases agree with TRBD1. This CDR3 comprises 15 residues. Per germline, CDR1 MDHEN and CDR2 SYDVKM. V shed 6 bases and J 5 bases; nucleotides not matched to a gene: 8. The DNA of the CDR3 is TGTGCCAGCAGATACCGGGACAGGGCCGACAATGAGCAGTTCTTC. Its protein is CASRYRDRADNEQFF.

The chain uses TRBV13 and TRBJ2-2; TRBD1 is a possible D gene (5 bases). The V and J ends lost 3 bases and 1 base respectively, with 12 bases between them. CDR3 size: 16 residues. Germline values: CDR1 PRHDT, CDR2 FYEKMQ (reference sequence). The CDR3: CASSLGRALNTGELFF. In DNA form, the CDR3 reads TGTGCCAGCAGCTTGGGCAGGGCTCTGAACACCGGGGAGCTGTTTTTT.

In this sample, this clonotype turned up a few times. The chain employs TRBV12-3 or TRBV12-4 and TRBJ2-1, with 11 bases that match TRBD2. The CDR3 spans 18 residues. The trim removed 4 bases at V and 8 bases at J, leaving 16 bases unmatched. CDR3: CASSSNPSTSGSFYEQFF. The CDR3 coding sequence is TGTGCCAGCAGTTCAAACCCAAGTACTAGCGGGAGTTTCTATGAGCAGTTCTTC.

This clonotype was observed a handful of times. The chain carries TRBV7-2 and TRBJ1-2, with no clear D. V was shortened by 1 base and J by 6 bases, with 12 bases between the two germline ends. The CDR3 consists of 14 residues. CDR1 SGHTA and CDR2 FQGNSA come from the germline V gene. CDR3 sequence reads: CASSLEADWDGYTF. The CDR3 bases are TGTGCCAGCAGCTTAGAGGCCGATTGGGATGGCTACACCTTC.

DNA of the CDR3: TGTGCCAGCACCCAGGACAGGGCCTATGGCTACACCTTC. This encodes CASTQDRAYGYTF. The chain recombines TRBV3-1 with TRBJ1-2; 8 bases map to TRBD1. This CDR3 spans 13 amino acids. V shed 7 bases and J 4 bases; nucleotides not matched to a gene: 5. Germline V CDR1 and CDR2: LGHDT, YNNKEL (reference sequence).

The J gene is TRBJ1-2, the V gene TRBV20-1; 9 bases align to TRBD1. Germline lookup yields CDR1 DFQATT and CDR2 SNEGSKA (reference sequence). The CDR3 spans 12 residues. V was clipped by 6 bases and J by 6 bases; unmatched bases: 5. CDR3 loop: CSAKQGANGYTF. The CDR3 nucleotides are TGCAGTGCGAAACAGGGGGCAAATGGCTACACCTTC.

The chain uses TRBV15 and TRBJ2-1; no clear D. The CDR3 contains 15 residues. CDR1 LNHNV and CDR2 YYDKDF come from the germline V gene (reference sequence). V was clipped by 0 bases and J by 4 bases, with 10 bases between them. This chain's CDR3 is CATSRDVGPYNEQFF. CDR3 bases: TGTGCCACCAGCAGAGATGTCGGTCCTTACAATGAGCAGTTCTTC.

The chain links TRBV27 to TRBJ2-7; D not certain. The CDR3 has 13 amino acids. V was pared by 3 bases and J by 0 bases, with 6 bases between. CDR1 is MNHEY and CDR2 is SMNVEV in the germline V gene (reference sequence). CDR3 protein: CASSFTLSYEQYF. Here the CDR3 DNA reads TGTGCCAGCAGTTTCACCCTCTCCTACGAGCAGTACTTC.

The chain recombines TRBV12-3 or TRBV12-4 with TRBJ1-4; no clear D gene. The CDR3 extends over 14 amino acids. Trimming removed 3 bases from V and 8 bases from J, with 13 bases in between. The DNA of the CDR3 is TGTGCCAGCAGTTTCGGACTGAGCGGGGAAAAACTGTTTTTT. Translation: CASSFGLSGEKLFF.

The CDR3 region has the DNA TGTGCCAGCAGTTTGGGATCGAACAATGAGCAGTTCTTC. Its protein is CASSLGSNNEQFF. V is TRBV28 and J is TRBJ2-1; D unresolved. Trimming took 3 bases from V and 5 from J, leaving 8 bases between them. Per germline, CDR1 MDHEN and CDR2 SYDVKM. The CDR3 runs 13 residues.

The chain uses TRBV20-1 and TRBJ1-2, with D unresolved. The V gene lost 0 bases and the J gene lost 7 bases, with 12 bases spanning the gap. The CDR3 consists of 13 residues. Germline V gives CDR1 DFQATT, CDR2 SNEGSKA (reference sequence). The CDR3 loop is CSARDPLLGGYTF. The DNA of the CDR3 is TGCAGTGCTAGAGATCCCCTCCTGGGTGGCTACACCTTC.

The sample holds a few counts of this clonotype. The chain recombines TRBV29-1 with TRBJ2-3; TRBD2 is a possible D gene (5 bases). The V and J ends lost 6 bases and 6 bases respectively, with 16 bases between them. CDR3 length: 13 amino acids. The germline CDR1 and CDR2 sequences are SQVTM and ANQGSEA. The CDR3 DNA is TGCAGCGTCGTAGGACTCTCTGGTGATACGCAGTATTTT. Translation: CSVVGLSGDTQYF.

The gene calls are TRBV7-6 and TRBJ2-3, with D possibly TRBD2 on 5 matching bases. CDR1 and CDR2 from the germline V gene are SGHVS and FNYEAQ. The CDR3 totals 17 residues. V lost 5 bases, J lost 2 bases, and 20 bases lay in between. In nucleotides, the CDR3 is TGTGCCAGCAGCCCCCTGCCAGGACTTCCCCACACAGATACGCAGTATTTT. It specifies CASSPLPGLPHTDTQYF.